Included here is one T cell receptor (beta chain) sequence, with context. Trimming at V came to 6 bases and at J to 7 bases, leaving 5 bases not matched to a gene. The CDR3 loop spans 14 amino acids. Germline V gene sequence: CDR1 MNHEY, CDR2 SMNVEV (reference sequence). Libraries were prepared by immunoSEQ multiplex PCR; TCRdb keeps only in-frame clonotypes and omits some of them. Among roughly 80,000 clones, under 95% were seen once, and the ten largest hold 2% to 3%. This specimen belongs to a study of T cell changes during pregnancy in multiple sclerosis. This clonotype was obtained from a female donor in good health, enrolled as a control in a pregnancy study. The chain links TRBV27 to TRBJ2-2; the match to TRBD1 covers 10 bases. The source material was peripheral blood, sampled after pregnancy. The CDR3 DNA reads TGTGCCAGCAGCAGGACAGGGGGTGGCGGGGAGCTGTTTTTT. Translated, it gives CASSRTGGGGELFF.